This entry features one TCR beta chain sequence. Its specific antigen is unknown. Base qualities are not recorded, but no much larger clone differs from it by a single base. The data originate from a study of blood T cell repertoires in COVID-19 (TCRdb year 2020). At the level of the whole study: Collaborator samples came from the United States, Italy and Spain and covered acute and convalescent phases of COVID-19. The prospective study material was composed of cDNA or gDNA derived from T cells, B-cell-depleted T cells, or PBMCs. Nearly every sample came with metadata listing a de-identified subject ID, COVID-19 status, age in years and sex. The repertoires were released in a freely available public database meant as a resource for research on the immune response to SARS-CoV-2. The samples were drawn from two sources: the first 160 participants of the ongoing ImmuneRACE study, and 950 to 1,500 subjects contributed by 6 global collaborators. Subjects who had been exposed to COVID-19, were actively infected with it, or had recovered from it provided the deeply sampled blood TCRbeta repertoires that made up the dataset. HLA class I and class II types, where available, came from metadata supplied by the sample provider rather than from assay-based typing.

One collaborating source in Seattle enrolled patients while the patients were actively infected and followed the patients over time throughout the course of disease. The collaborating institutions used their own protocols to collect whole blood in K2EDTA tubes. For TCRbeta analysis, collaborators shipped samples as frozen whole blood, isolated PBMCs, or DNA extracted from either of those sample types. General study outcomes and caveats: How much clinical and demographic metadata was included differed by source and by participant, and the metadata was provided uncurated.

The CDR3 starts with the cysteine, ends with the phenylalanine, and has 13 residues. Only CDR3 DNA remains: 39 bases, in frame from the first base. Taken from the germline V gene, the CDR1 and CDR2 loops are MNHEY and SVGAGI. The V and J ends are trimmed by 7 bases and 4 bases, leaving 11 bases between them. The immunoSEQ Assay, a bias-controlled multiplex PCR, was used to amplify TCRbeta CDR3 regions from genomic DNA. The paper's processing steps were these. Nucleated cell counts per sample were estimated from amplification of reference gene primers within the assay. To quantify the absolute abundance of each unique TCRbeta CDR3 rearrangement, sequence reads were collapsed and filtered. For each sample, productive Simpson clonality was calculated as the square root of Simpson's diversity index over productive rearrangements. Held by TCRdb, this immuneACCESS table contains in-frame sequences only and omits some clones. Under half of the omission traces to an unresolved V gene where checked; the cause of the rest is unknown. D and trimming were read from the DNA, whereas the V and J calls and clone size are those reported in that table. For this sample there are approximately 250,000 clones; almost 85% appear just once. Less than 6.5% of the sample lies in the top ten.

The source of this sequence is a man aged 50 or older with COVID-19, enrolled during active disease. Sequenced input: peripheral blood. The chain links TRBV6-5 with TRBJ1-5; the D gene cannot be named for sure. The DNA sequence reads TGTGCCAGCAAGGACGGAGGAAATCAGCCCCAGCATTTT. It translates to CASKDGGNQPQHF.